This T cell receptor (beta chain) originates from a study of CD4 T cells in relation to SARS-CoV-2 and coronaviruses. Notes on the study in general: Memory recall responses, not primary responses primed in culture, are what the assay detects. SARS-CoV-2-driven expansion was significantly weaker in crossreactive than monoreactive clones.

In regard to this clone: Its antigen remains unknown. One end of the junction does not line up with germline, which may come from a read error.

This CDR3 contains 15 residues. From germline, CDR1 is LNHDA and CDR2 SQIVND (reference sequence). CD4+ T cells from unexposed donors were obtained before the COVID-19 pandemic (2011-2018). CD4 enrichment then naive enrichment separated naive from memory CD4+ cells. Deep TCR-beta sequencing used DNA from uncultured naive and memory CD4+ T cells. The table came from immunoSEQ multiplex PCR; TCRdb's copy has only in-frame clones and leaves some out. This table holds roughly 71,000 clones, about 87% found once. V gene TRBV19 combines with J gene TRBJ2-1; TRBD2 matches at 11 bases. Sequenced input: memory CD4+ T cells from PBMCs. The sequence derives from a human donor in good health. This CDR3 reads CASRIAGGSYNEQFF. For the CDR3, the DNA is TGTGCCAGTAGAATAGCGGGAGGGTCCTACAATGAGCAGTTCTTC. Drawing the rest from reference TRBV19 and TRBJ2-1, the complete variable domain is DGGITQSPKYLFRKEGQNVTLSCEQNLNHDAMYWYRQDPGQGLRLIYYSQIVNDFQKGDIAEGYSVSREKKESFPLTVTSAQKNPTAFYLCASRIAGGSYNEQFFGPGTRLTVL.